One TCR beta chain is described in this entry. The data derive from a study of Ad26.COV2.S vaccination and SARS-CoV-2 variants. The table came from immunoSEQ multiplex PCR; TCRdb's copy has only in-frame clones and leaves some out. The sample has some 480,000 clones, 70% to 90% seen once. The CDR3 runs to 14 residues. Trimming removed 0 bases at V and 11 bases at J, with 19 bases between. Germline CDR1 is GTSNPN and CDR2 is SVGIG (reference sequence). Treatment meaning: approximately 18 received Ad26.COV2.S at low or high dose, single or two shots; 5 received placebo; per-sample allocation not given. The samples were gathered on day 63 after the first injection of vaccine or placebo.

Here the sequenced sample was peripheral blood, taken in a trial of Ad26.COV2.S vaccine versus placebo. This clonotype was sampled from a person aged 18 to 59 who received the Ad26.COV2.S COVID-19 vaccine or a placebo. The V call is TRBV30, the J call TRBJ1-1; D is uncertain. CDR3: CAWSVLSPNTGAFF. The CDR3 bases are TGTGCCTGGAGTGTACTCTCCCCCAATACGGGGGCTTTCTTT.